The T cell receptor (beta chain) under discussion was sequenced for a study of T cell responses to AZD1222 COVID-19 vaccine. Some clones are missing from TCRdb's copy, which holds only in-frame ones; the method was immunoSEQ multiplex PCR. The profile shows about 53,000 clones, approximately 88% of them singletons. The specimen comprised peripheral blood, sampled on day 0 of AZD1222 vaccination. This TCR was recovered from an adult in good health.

In DNA form, the CDR3 reads TGTGCCAGCAGCTTATCAACGGATAGGGCGGCAGGGCAGTACTTC. Translation gives CASSLSTDRAAGQYF. V usage is TRBV11-3 and J usage is TRBJ2-7; D not certain. Trimming took 2 bases from V and 9 from J, leaving 20 bases between them. This CDR3 contains 15 residues. Germline-derived CDR1 and CDR2 are SGHNT and YENEEA.